This paragraph covers one T cell receptor beta chain sequence. These data belong to a study of identical twins. Template switching introduced a universal primer site, and the cDNA bore unique molecular identifiers. A single record per CDR3 protein comes from TCRdb applying MiXCR to the 5' RACE reads. The repertoire holds approximately 470,000 distinct CDR3 sequences, with approximately 15% as singletons. Germline CDR1 and CDR2: MGHDK and SYGVNS. This CDR3 has 14 amino acids. Trimming cost V 7 bases and J 4 bases, with 16 bases left between them. Another study also made use of these data, one on yellow fever vaccine responses in identical twins.

The chain joins TRBV25-1 to TRBJ1-2; D remains unclear. Sequencing input: CD4+ T cells sorted from blood. This clonotype originated in a woman aged 18 to 35 in good health. As DNA, the CDR3 is TGTGCCAGCACGGAAACAGCCGCCGGCTATGGCTACACCTTC. Protein sequence: CASTETAAGYGYTF.